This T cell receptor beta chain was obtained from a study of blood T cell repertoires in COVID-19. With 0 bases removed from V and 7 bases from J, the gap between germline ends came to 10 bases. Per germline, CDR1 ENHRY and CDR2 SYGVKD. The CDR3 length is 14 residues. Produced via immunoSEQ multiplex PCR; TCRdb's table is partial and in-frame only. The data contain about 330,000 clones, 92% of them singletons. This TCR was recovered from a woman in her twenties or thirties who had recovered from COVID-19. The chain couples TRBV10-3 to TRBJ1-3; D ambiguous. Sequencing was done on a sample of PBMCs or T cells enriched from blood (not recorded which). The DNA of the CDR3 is TGTGCCATCAGTGAGTCAACAGACCTGAACACCATATATTTT. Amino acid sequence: CAISESTDLNTIYF.